What follows are 24 T cell receptor beta chains derived from one specimen sequenced in a study of molecular identifiers for immune sequencing clone quantification. TCRdb reanalysed the PCR reads using MiXCR and keeps one entry per CDR3 protein. Among about 640,000 distinct CDR3 sequences listed, just under 20% were seen once. The sequencing input was naive CD8+ T cells from blood, with Jurkat cell RNA spiked in. Subset indicated: FACS-sorted CD8+CD4-CCR7+CD45RA+ naive T cells. The origin of the receptors is a human donor in good health. Some libraries in this study had Jurkat cell RNA spiked in.

This clonotype was picked up many times. This chain uses TRBV20-1 with TRBJ2-3, with D possibly matching TRBD2 (7 bases). The CDR3 has 17 amino acids. V gave up 1 base and J gave up 1 base, with 18 bases separating them. The V gene's germline CDR1 is DFQATT and CDR2 SNEGSKA (reference sequence). In DNA form, the CDR3 reads TGCAGTGCTAGAGGGGGGGGCGGCTGGGACGGCACAGATACGCAGTATTTT. This sequence encodes CSARGGGGWDGTDTQYF.

As concerns this clonotype: A much larger clone lies one base from this, so it may be a read error. The rearrangement links TRBV28 to TRBJ2-1; D gene uncertain. The CDR3 consists of 13 residues. Looked up from germline, CDR1 is MDHEN and CDR2 is SYDVKM. The V gene lost 3 bases and the J gene lost 5 bases, with 8 bases spanning the gap. The CDR3: CASSFGWDNEQFF. The CDR3 DNA reads TGTGCCAGCAGTTTTGGATGGGACAATGAGCAGTTCTTC. Drawing the rest from reference TRBV28 and TRBJ2-1, the complete variable domain is DVKVTQSSRYLVKRTGEKVFLECVQDMDHENMFWYRQDPGLGLRLIYFSYDVKMKEKGDIPEGYSVSREKKERFSLILESASTNQTSMYLCASSFGWDNEQFFGPGTRLTVL.

Turning to this clonotype: Just one base apart from a much larger clone, this may be a read error. The J gene is TRBJ2-7, the V gene TRBV25-1; 7 bases map to TRBD2. The trim removed 0 bases at V and 7 bases at J, leaving 0 bases unmatched. Germline V gives CDR1 MGHDK, CDR2 SYGVNS. The CDR3 totals 12 residues. CDR3 bases: TGTGCCAGCAGTGAATACGGGGGGGAGCAGTACTTC. It codes for CASSEYGGEQYF.

This clonotype was counted at least ten times. This chain joins TRBV7-9 and TRBJ2-1; D may be TRBD1 or TRBD2 (7 bases each). The CDR3 loop spans 14 amino acids. V shed 5 bases and J shed 6 bases, with 14 bases lying between them. Germline CDR1 is SEHNR and CDR2 is FQNEAQ (reference sequence). For the CDR3, the DNA is TGTGCCAGCAGCCATACAGGGGAGGGCAATGAGCAGTTCTTC. Its translation is CASSHTGEGNEQFF.

This clonotype was found many times. The rearrangement joins TRBV6-2 or TRBV6-3 to TRBJ1-5, with D unclear. The V and J ends lost 6 bases and 10 bases respectively, with 13 bases between them. The CDR3 is made up of 12 amino acids. CDR1 MNHEY and CDR2 SVGEGT come from the germline V gene. The CDR3 DNA reads as TGTGCCAGCAGCCCGATCCTTGAACCCCAGCATTTT. It encodes CASSPILEPQHF.

This clonotype was counted at least ten times. V and J are TRBV5-1 and TRBJ1-1; 9 bases line up with TRBD1. The germline gives CDR1 SGHRS, CDR2 YFSETQ. The CDR3 has 14 residues. J lost 1 base, V lost 3 bases, and 1 base had no gene match. CDR3 in DNA: TGCGCCAGCAGCTGGACAGGGGCGAACACTGAAGCTTTCTTT. It is translated as CASSWTGANTEAFF.

The genes are TRBV29-1 and TRBJ2-5; no clear D gene. Trimming shortened V by 7 bases and J by 1 base, and 25 bases separated the two germline ends. The germline gives CDR1 SQVTM, CDR2 ANQGSEA. This CDR3 has 17 residues. CDR3 region: CSATGPGRTDVQETQYF. The CDR3, as DNA: TGCAGCGCAACCGGACCCGGACGGACCGACGTCCAAGAGACCCAGTACTTC.

This clonotype was detected ten times or more. CDR3 coding DNA: TGTGCCAGCAGTAGACTAGCGGGGGGGCCGTCAGATACGCAGTATTTT. It codes for CASSRLAGGPSDTQYF. The chain combines TRBV12-3 or TRBV12-4 with TRBJ2-3; 14 bases are a match to TRBD2. With 5 bases clipped from V and 4 bases from J, the junction kept 5 bases outside the gene matches. The CDR3 is made up of 16 amino acids.

This rearrangement joins TRBV12-3 or TRBV12-4 to TRBJ1-2; a weak D match, TRBD1 (6 bases). The CDR3 totals 16 residues. Trimming stripped 3 bases from V and 8 bases from J, with 22 bases between. For the CDR3, the DNA is TGTGCCAGCAGTTTGGGGGCCATGTACCTAGCGGGGGGCTACACCTTC. Protein: CASSLGAMYLAGGYTF.

This clonotype has at least ten counts. The rearrangement uses TRBV28 and TRBJ2-5; the D gene is possibly TRBD2 (6 bases). CDR3 length equals 12 residues. V lost 9 bases and J 2 bases, leaving 10 bases between the germline ends. Germline CDR1 is MDHEN and CDR2 is SYDVKM. The CDR3 coding sequence is TGTGCCAGGCTCGGGGGTCAAGAGACCCAGTACTTC. It encodes CARLGGQETQYF. The whole variable domain, filled in from reference TRBV28 and TRBJ2-5, reads DVKVTQSSRYLVKRTGEKVFLECVQDMDHENMFWYRQDPGLGLRLIYFSYDVKMKEKGDIPEGYSVSREKKERFSLILESASTNQTSMYLCARLGGQETQYFGPGTRLLVL.

Comment on this clonotype: A much larger clone is a single base away; this may be a read error. The CDR3: CSAQGPRGEQYF. The CDR3 coding sequence is TGCAGCGCCCAGGGACCGCGGGGCGAGCAGTACTTC. The chain is built from TRBV29-1 and TRBJ2-7; D is possibly TRBD2 (6 bases). CDR1 SQVTM and CDR2 ANQGSEA come from the germline V gene. CDR3 length: 12 residues. V lost 7 bases, J lost 6 bases, and 16 bases lay in between.

This clonotype was picked up many times. The chain employs TRBV25-1 and TRBJ2-5, with D perhaps TRBD2 (5 bases). The CDR3 has 13 amino acids. Deletions cut 0 bases from V and 4 bases from J, with 6 bases between. Germline CDR1 is MGHDK and CDR2 is SYGVNS. The CDR3 region is CASSEYRGETQYF. Here the CDR3 DNA reads TGTGCCAGCAGTGAATACCGGGGAGAGACCCAGTACTTC.

This clonotype was observed many times. The chain joins TRBV6-1 to TRBJ2-7; a weak D match, TRBD1 (6 bases). Germline loops: CDR1 MNHNS, CDR2 SASEGT. There are 13 residues in the CDR3. The ends were cut back, 5 bases at V and 7 bases at J, with 15 bases in the middle. This CDR3 is CASSPDTTGEQYF. In DNA form, the CDR3 reads TGTGCCAGCAGTCCCGATACCACAGGGGAGCAGTACTTC.

To note about this clonotype: This clone may be a read error of a much larger clone one base away. This CDR3 reads CANSEALRISYNEQFF. The CDR3 DNA reads TGTGCCAACAGTGAAGCGCTGCGGATATCCTACAATGAGCAGTTCTTC. The V gene is TRBV2, the J gene TRBJ2-1; D is unclear. From germline, CDR1 is SNHLY and CDR2 FYNNEI. The CDR3 contains 16 residues.

This clonotype was seen a handful of times. The rearrangement joins TRBV6-2 or TRBV6-3 to TRBJ2-5; 12 bases agree with TRBD2. The CDR3 contains 16 residues. Per the germline V gene, CDR1 is MNHEY and CDR2 is SVGEGT. V trimming: 7 bases; J trimming: 4 bases; junction bases outside the gene matches: 10. The CDR3 DNA follows: TGTGCCAGCACCAGACCCGGGACTAGCGGGCCAGAGACCCAGTACTTC. Encoded protein: CASTRPGTSGPETQYF.

V usage is TRBV27 and J usage is TRBJ1-1; tentative D call: TRBD1 (5 bases). The CDR3 is 14 amino acids. V was trimmed by 5 bases and J by 4 bases, leaving 14 bases between them. CDR1 MNHEY and CDR2 SMNVEV come from the germline V gene (reference sequence). CDR3: CASSLRDAPTEAFF. In DNA form, the CDR3 reads TGTGCCAGCAGTCTCCGGGACGCCCCCACTGAAGCTTTCTTT.

This clonotype has ten or more counts. The chain couples TRBV5-1 to TRBJ2-3; 7 bases fit TRBD1. This CDR3 spans 14 amino acids. Germline trimming cut 4 bases from V and 2 bases from J; bases unmatched to any gene: 4. Germline CDR1 and CDR2: SGHRS and YFSETQ. The CDR3 sequence: CASSRDSNTDTQYF. The CDR3 DNA sequence: TGCGCCAGCAGCCGGGACAGTAACACAGATACGCAGTATTTT. Supplemented by reference TRBV5-1 and TRBJ2-3, the full variable domain reads KAGVTQTPRYLIKTRGQQVTLSCSPISGHRSVSWYQQTPGQGLQFLFEYFSETQRNKGNFPGRFSGRQFSNSRSEMNVSTLELGDSALYLCASSRDSNTDTQYFGPGTRLTVL.

This clonotype was counted many times. The rearrangement joins TRBV5-1 to TRBJ2-7; a weak D match, TRBD1 (6 bases). The CDR3 spans 14 residues. V was pared by 3 bases and J by 2 bases, with 12 bases between. Germline V lookup: CDR1 SGHRS, CDR2 YFSETQ. In nucleotides, the CDR3 is TGCGCCAGCAGCTCCGGGACATTAACCTACGAGCAGTACTTC. It translates to CASSSGTLTYEQYF.

About this clonotype itself: One end of the junction does not line up with germline, which may come from a read error. The CDR3 DNA reads TGTGCCAGCAGCCAGAAGTGGGTCGACAGCATCTCCTTC. Its translation is CASSQKWVDSISF. The chain is built from TRBV3-1 and TRBJ1-2; perhaps TRBD1 as D (5 bases). There are 13 residues in the CDR3. CDR1 is LGHDT and CDR2 is YNNKEL in the germline V gene (reference sequence).

This clonotype was detected ten times or more. This chain uses TRBV21-1 with TRBJ2-5; no DNA check was done on the table's D call, TRBD1. TRBV21-1 is recorded as a pseudogene. This CDR3 has 17 residues. DNA for the CDR3: TGTGCCAGCAGCAAAGGGGGAAGGCGGGGGAACCAAGAGACCCAGTACTTC. It is translated as CASSKGGRRGNQETQYF.

This clonotype has only a few counts. This sequence may be a read error, since a much larger clone differs from it by one base. This rearrangement joins TRBV7-9 to TRBJ2-5; D perhaps matches TRBD1 (6 bases). The CDR3 is made up of 16 amino acids. The V gene's germline CDR1 is SEHNR and CDR2 FQNEAQ (reference sequence). CDR3 sequence (DNA): TGTGCCAGCAGCTTAGGCCCCACAGGGAATCAAGGGACCCAGTACTTC. Encoded protein: CASSLGPTGNQGTQYF.

Comments on this clonotype: This may be a read error, as it is one base from a much larger clone. Here the CDR3 reads CASSYSGGEQFF. The DNA for the CDR3 is TGTGCCAGCAGTTACTCGGGGGGTGAGCAGTTCTTC. The chain combines TRBV6-2 or TRBV6-3 with TRBJ2-1; possible D gene TRBD2, 6 bases. Trimming removed 0 bases at V and 9 bases at J, with 6 bases between. The CDR3 extends over 12 amino acids. The germline gives CDR1 MNHEY, CDR2 SVGEGT.

This clonotype was picked up a small number of times. The chain couples TRBV19 to TRBJ2-3, with D possibly being TRBD2 (5 bases). CDR1 is LNHDA, CDR2 SQIVND, per germline (reference sequence). CDR3 length: 17 residues. The germline V and J ends were trimmed by 3 bases and 0 bases, with 16 bases remaining between them. Written as DNA, the CDR3 is TGTGCCAGTAGTATTTACTCCGCGGGTGGAAGCACAGATACGCAGTATTTT. Its protein is CASSIYSAGGSTDTQYF.

In its sample, this clonotype was seen a few times. The CDR3 sequence: CASSTGTGSGQPQHF. The CDR3 coding sequence is TGTGCCAGCAGTACTGGGACAGGGTCAGGGCAGCCCCAGCATTTT. The chain recombines TRBV27 with TRBJ1-5; 9 bases map to TRBD1. V lost 5 bases to trimming and J lost 7 bases; unmatched junction nucleotides: 9. The germline V gene encodes CDR1 MNHEY and CDR2 SMNVEV (reference sequence). The CDR3 loop spans 15 amino acids.